What follows are 18 T cell receptor beta chains derived from one specimen sequenced in a study of T cells in Graves' hyperthyroidism and ophthalmopathy. Using RNA transcripts as the source, TCR beta CDR3 regions were amplified. The TCR CDR3 was amplified in a first-round RT-PCR using the HTBI primer set. TCRdb reprocessed the multiplex PCR reads with MiXCR, giving one entry per CDR3 protein. This sample has nearly 250,000 distinct CDR3 sequences; approximately 24% occur once, and the top ten carry 35%. Sequencing used blood. The receptors were gathered from a woman between 40 and 55 years old with Graves' ophthalmopathy.

In its sample, this clonotype was seen many times. The chain combines TRBV7-2 with TRBJ2-4; 7 bases agree with TRBD1. CDR1 SGHTA and CDR2 FQGNSA come from the germline V gene. The CDR3 extends over 14 amino acids. V shed 5 bases and J 5 bases; nucleotides not matched to a gene: 6. The CDR3 DNA reads TGTGCCAGCAGCATCCGACAGGGTCAAAACATTCAGTACTTC. This translates into CASSIRQGQNIQYF.

The chain carries TRBV6-1 and TRBJ1-5; no clear D. Per germline, CDR1 MNHNS and CDR2 SASEGT. CDR3 length: 13 residues. V shed 7 bases and J shed 3 bases, with 10 bases lying between them. The CDR3 bases are TGTGCCAGCAAGTACGGCTACAATCAGCCCCAGCATTTT. Its translation: CASKYGYNQPQHF.

This clonotype was recorded at least ten times. This rearrangement joins TRBV19 to TRBJ1-1; D call uncertain. The ends were cut back, 6 bases at V and 1 base at J, with 9 bases in the middle. The CDR3 runs 13 residues. Germline V lookup: CDR1 LNHDA, CDR2 SQIVND (reference sequence). CDR3 nucleotides: TGTGCCAGTAGAAGTGCAGCGAACACTGAAGCTTTCTTT. It codes for CASRSAANTEAFF.

This clonotype was seen ten or more times. The chain recombines TRBV7-9 with TRBJ1-2, with D tentatively TRBD1 (6 bases). V gave up 1 base and J gave up 4 bases, with 13 bases separating them. Germline values: CDR1 SEHNR, CDR2 FQNEAQ (reference sequence). The CDR3 spans 15 residues. CDR3 protein: CASSLDPQGFYGYTF. CDR3 in DNA: TGTGCCAGCAGCTTAGACCCGCAGGGGTTCTATGGCTACACCTTC.

This clonotype occurred many times. The chain uses TRBV28 and TRBJ1-2, with 8 bases lining up with TRBD1. The V and J ends lost 8 bases and 4 bases, in that order; junction bases with no gene match: 3. CDR3 size: 12 residues. CDR1 MDHEN and CDR2 SYDVKM come from the germline V gene. The CDR3 DNA follows: TGTGCCAGCGTGGACAGGGCCTATGGCTACACCTTC. It encodes CASVDRAYGYTF.

This clonotype has at least ten counts. The chain carries TRBV27 and TRBJ2-7, with 11 bases lining up with TRBD2. With V trimmed by 6 bases and J by 3 bases, 1 base remained unmatched. Looked up from germline, CDR1 is MNHEY and CDR2 is SMNVEV (reference sequence). The length of the CDR3 is 13 residues. In DNA, the CDR3 is TGTGCCAGCAGACTAGCGGGAGTCTACGAGCAGTACTTC. Its translation is CASRLAGVYEQYF.

The chain is built from TRBV6-2 or TRBV6-3 and TRBJ1-5; D is perhaps TRBD1 (5 bases). Germline loops: CDR1 MNHEY, CDR2 SVGEGT. Trimming left V 4 bases short and J 4 bases short, with 17 bases between. CDR3 length equals 16 residues. CDR3 in DNA: TGTGCCAGCAGTTCGGGACGAGGCTTGCGGAATCAGCCCCAGCATTTT. The encoded protein is CASSSGRGLRNQPQHF.

This clonotype appeared many times. The chain joins TRBV7-2 to TRBJ1-2, with 7 bases lining up with TRBD1. The CDR3 extends over 15 amino acids. With V trimmed by 4 bases and J by 0 bases, 5 bases remained unmatched. The germline V gene encodes CDR1 SGHTA and CDR2 FQGNSA. CDR3 DNA sequence: TGTGCCAGCAGCTACCGGGACAGACCTAACTATGGCTACACCTTC. The encoded protein is CASSYRDRPNYGYTF.

A remark on this clonotype: Possible read error: a much larger clone is one base away. This CDR3 reads CASTGGHLMSYEQYF. The CDR3 region has the DNA TGTGCCAGCACAGGGGGACATTTAATGTCCTACGAGCAGTACTTC. This sequence joins TRBV6-1 and TRBJ2-7; 7 nucleotides align to TRBD1. Per germline, CDR1 MNHNS and CDR2 SASEGT. The length of the CDR3 is 15 residues. V lost 7 bases, J lost 1 base, and 10 bases stayed unmatched.

This clonotype occurred many times. The chain recombines TRBV2 with TRBJ2-2; possibly TRBD1 for D (7 bases). This CDR3 is 15 amino acids long. Trimming removed 7 bases from V and 6 bases from J, with 18 bases in between. From germline, CDR1 is SNHLY and CDR2 FYNNEI. Written as DNA, the CDR3 is TGTGCCAGCACCAGGGGGACTGGTGATTCCGGGGAGCTGTTTTTT. The encoded protein is CASTRGTGDSGELFF.

This clonotype was seen many times. The chain carries TRBV20-1 and TRBJ1-5; D is undetermined. The CDR3 spans 16 residues. Per germline, CDR1 DFQATT and CDR2 SNEGSKA (reference sequence). Trimming left V 6 bases short and J 0 bases short, with 18 bases between. CDR3: CSAPRQERYSNQPQHF. The CDR3 DNA reads TGCAGTGCCCCCCGGCAGGAGAGATATAGCAATCAGCCCCAGCATTTT.

In its sample, this clonotype was seen many times. The gene calls are TRBV28 and TRBJ1-6, with 9 bases fitting TRBD1. CDR3 length: 15 residues. The germline V gene has CDR1 MDHEN and CDR2 SYDVKM. The junction had 9 bases not matched to a gene; V was cut back by 5 bases and J by 10 bases. Written as DNA, the CDR3 is TGTGCCAGCAGTCCCCGGGACAGGGTTAGCTCACCCCTCCACTTT. Its protein product is CASSPRDRVSSPLHF.

This clonotype has only one observation. The chain carries TRBV6-1 and TRBJ2-5; D is possibly TRBD1 or TRBD2 (5 bases each). CDR3 length equals 15 residues. Germline loops: CDR1 MNHNS, CDR2 SASEGT. Trimming removed 1 base from V and 1 base from J, with 10 bases in between. CDR3 DNA sequence: TGTGCCAGCAGTGAAGAGGGACGGATCCAAGAGACCCAGTACTTC. It specifies CASSEEGRIQETQYF.

This clonotype has a count of ten or more. The chain carries TRBV20-1 and TRBJ2-2, with 8 nucleotides matching TRBD2. V was clipped by 3 bases and J by 1 base; unmatched bases: 7. The CDR3 covers 16 residues. Germline CDR1 and CDR2: DFQATT and SNEGSKA (reference sequence). CDR3: CSASSPLAGNTGELFF. CDR3 DNA: TGCAGTGCTAGTTCACCGCTAGCGGGGAACACCGGGGAGCTGTTTTTT.

This clonotype showed up many times. This rearrangement joins TRBV29-1 to TRBJ2-2; D unclear. Germline loops: CDR1 SQVTM, CDR2 ANQGSEA. The ends were cut back, 7 bases at V and 5 bases at J, with 11 bases in the middle. CDR3 size: 12 residues. The CDR3 nucleotides are TGCAGCGGTGGACGGGCTACCGGGGAGCTGTTTTTT. Its protein product is CSGGRATGELFF.

The sample holds many counts of this clonotype. The J gene is TRBJ1-5, the V gene TRBV20-1; 8 bases agree with TRBD1. The CDR3 is 14 amino acids. Germline loops: CDR1 DFQATT, CDR2 SNEGSKA (reference sequence). The V gene end was trimmed by 6 bases and the J gene end by 8 bases; junction bases not matched to a gene: 12. The CDR3 spells CSASGTGPLEPQHF. CDR3 nucleotides: TGCAGTGCCTCCGGGACAGGTCCTCTGGAGCCCCAGCATTTT.

This clonotype was detected ten times or more. The genes are TRBV20-1 and TRBJ2-3; TRBD2 agrees at 7 bases. The CDR3 runs 14 residues. The germline V gene encodes CDR1 DFQATT and CDR2 SNEGSKA (reference sequence). Trimming took 6 bases from V and 6 from J; bases not matched to a gene: 12. The CDR3 DNA is TGCAGTGCCCCACCCCTAGCGGAGGGGGATACGCAGTATTTT. Amino acid sequence: CSAPPLAEGDTQYF.

As concerns this clonotype: One base away lies a much larger clone, so this may be a sequencing read error. The V call is TRBV6-5, the J call TRBJ2-7; perhaps D is TRBD1 or TRBD2 (5 bases each). This CDR3 comprises 15 residues. Germline values: CDR1 MNHEY, CDR2 SVGAGI. CDR3 DNA: TGTGTCAGCAGTCACTTCACCGGGGCCACCTACGAGCAGTACTTC. Translating it yields CVSSHFTGATYEQYF.